This T cell receptor beta chain was sequenced for a study of blood T cell repertoires in COVID-19. Sequencing used immunoSEQ multiplex PCR; TCRdb keeps in-frame clones, though not all of them. The sample consists of approximately 230,000 clones, about 85% of them appearing once. This CDR3 region has 16 residues. Per the germline V gene, CDR1 is MNHNY and CDR2 is SVGAGI (reference sequence). Trimming took off 2 bases at V and 4 bases at J, with 17 bases between the two ends. The sequence was collected from a man aged 18 to 29 with active or convalescent COVID-19. The specimen sequenced was peripheral blood. V gene TRBV6-6 combines with J gene TRBJ1-1; D remains ambiguous. Here the CDR3 reads CASSYGRDSLGTEAFF. The CDR3, as DNA: TGTGCCAGCAGTTACGGTAGAGACTCCTTGGGCACTGAAGCTTTCTTT.